One T cell receptor beta chain is described in this entry. Its antigen is as yet unknown. The data originate from a study of T cell responses to AZD1222 COVID-19 vaccine. Overall study results and limits: Repertoire collection took place solely once the T cell response had peaked. Of spike-specific TCRs, nearly half reportedly target regions left unmutated in variants.

Germline loops: CDR1 SGHRS, CDR2 YFSETQ. The CDR3 totals 15 residues. The V gene lost 4 bases and the J gene lost 0 bases, with 10 bases spanning the gap. Clones were sequenced by immunoSEQ multiplex PCR, and TCRdb holds only the in-frame ones, with some missing. The table shows about 110,000 clones, with roughly 88% occurring only once. The clonotype was recovered from an adult in good health. The source was peripheral blood, collected on day 0 of MenACWY control vaccination. V and J are TRBV5-1 and TRBJ1-4; no clear D. In DNA, the CDR3 is TGCGCCAGCAGCGTGGGATCGGCAACTAATGAAAAACTGTTTTTT. Amino acids: CASSVGSATNEKLFF.